Listed below are T cell receptor beta chains from one sample, sequenced in a study of blood T cells in healthy people across ages. Each CDR3 protein gets one entry after TCRdb re-called the 5' RACE reads with MiXCR. The table lists some 1.5 million distinct CDR3 sequences, approximately 28% of them singletons. Sequencing used blood. These receptors were obtained from a woman aged 25 to 39 in good health. Both conserved end residues are part of each CDR3. A D gene is named only where the DNA matches it firmly. Expanded clones get a size class; other rows say once, few or many, or leave the size out.

size	J	V	D	CDR3	DNA
few	TRBJ1-2	TRBV25-1	-	CASSESDSPSRGYTF	TGTGCCAGCAGTGAATCGGACAGTCCCTCTCGTGGCTACACCTTC
-	TRBJ2-1	TRBV7-2	TRBD2	CASSPGGRGPGYNEQFF	TGTGCCAGTAGCCCCGGGGGGAGGGGCCCGGGCTACAATGAGCAGTTCTTC
-	TRBJ2-7	TRBV5-1	TRBD2	CASSNRLAALSEQYF	TGCGCCAGCAGCAACCGACTAGCGGCCCTCAGCGAGCAGTACTTC
-	TRBJ2-1	TRBV27	-	CASSRDYEQFF	TGTGCCAGCAGCCGGGACTATGAGCAGTTCTTC
-	TRBJ1-1	TRBV10-3	-	CAISESSRENAEAFF	TGTGCCATCAGTGAGTCGTCTAGGGAGAACGCTGAAGCTTTCTTT
few	TRBJ1-2	TRBV20-1	-	CSASRRRVYGYTF	TGCAGTGCTAGTCGCAGGCGGGTCTATGGCTACACCTTC
-	TRBJ2-1	TRBV20-1	TRBD1	CSAKGQELINEQFF	TGCAGTGCTAAAGGACAGGAGCTGATCAATGAGCAGTTCTTC
-	TRBJ2-7	TRBV7-2	-	CASSTTDGAHSYEQYF	TGTGCCAGCAGCACGACGGACGGGGCCCACTCCTACGAGCAGTACTTC
-	TRBJ2-1	TRBV12-3/TRBV12-4	-	CASSSTGGVSEQFF	TGTGCCAGCAGTTCAACAGGGGGGGTCAGTGAGCAGTTCTTC
few	TRBJ2-1	TRBV3-1	TRBD2	CASSQLSGRGPNEQFF	TGTGCCAGCAGCCAACTCAGCGGGAGGGGGCCCAATGAGCAGTTCTTC
-	TRBJ2-7	TRBV7-9	TRBD1	CASSPTGLGDEQYF	TGTGCCAGCAGCCCGACAGGGCTCGGGGACGAGCAGTACTTC
-	TRBJ2-1	TRBV5-1	-	CASSGVAGAQDNEQFF	TGCGCCAGCAGCGGGGTGGCGGGGGCCCAGGACAATGAGCAGTTCTTC
few	TRBJ2-5	TRBV14	-	CASREGSRETQYF	TGTGCCAGCAGGGAAGGGAGTAGAGAGACCCAGTACTTC
-	TRBJ1-2	TRBV5-6	-	CASSLGRTLNYGYTF	TGTGCCAGCAGCTTGGGACGGACCTTAAACTATGGCTACACCTTC
-	TRBJ2-7	TRBV3-1	TRBD2	CASGPDGGNKEQYF	TGTGCCAGTGGGCCCGACGGGGGGAATAAGGAGCAGTACTTC
-	TRBJ2-7	TRBV7-2	-	CASSQQVSEQYF	TGTGCCAGCAGCCAACAGGTTTCCGAGCAGTACTTC
-	TRBJ2-3	TRBV5-1	-	CAGSLAQDTQYF	TGCGCCGGCAGCTTGGCCCAGGATACGCAGTATTTT
-	TRBJ2-4	TRBV10-3	TRBD1	CAISDSQGAIEQYF	TGTGCCATCAGTGATAGTCAGGGGGCAATAGAGCAGTACTTC
-	TRBJ2-1	TRBV14	TRBD2	CASSFGLAGWNEQFF	TGTGCCAGCAGCTTCGGACTAGCGGGGTGGAATGAGCAGTTCTTC
few	TRBJ1-6	TRBV5-1	-	CASSSGDKSPLHF	TGCGCCAGCAGCTCCGGCGATAAGTCACCCCTCCACTTT
few	TRBJ2-1	TRBV20-1	-	CSAPRSTGRNEQFF	TGCAGTGCTCCAAGGTCGACAGGAAGAAATGAGCAGTTCTTC
once	TRBJ2-7	TRBV7-9	-	CASSLDAGSRKSYNEQYF	TGTGCCAGCAGCCTCGATGCGGGTAGCAGAAAGTCCTACAATGAGCAGTACTTC
-	TRBJ2-1	TRBV9	-	CASSVAPTANEQFF	TGTGCCAGCAGCGTAGCGCCCACAGCTAATGAGCAGTTCTTC
-	TRBJ2-3	TRBV29-1	TRBD1	CSVHGTGSDTQYF	TGCAGCGTTCACGGGACAGGGTCAGATACGCAGTATTTT
many	TRBJ2-7	TRBV29-1	TRBD1	CSAQEGTGTYEQYF	TGCAGCGCCCAAGAAGGGACAGGTACCTACGAGCAGTACTTC
-	TRBJ2-7	TRBV20-1	TRBD2	CSASTSGDSYEQYF	TGCAGTGCAAGCACTAGCGGGGACTCCTACGAGCAGTACTTC
-	TRBJ2-7	TRBV5-1	TRBD1	CASTLRQGASYEQYF	TGCGCCAGCACCCTTCGACAGGGAGCCTCCTACGAGCAGTACTTC